Below, 5 T cell receptor beta chains from the same sample are listed, as sequenced in a study of vaccination effects on CD4 cells after COVID-19. These TCRs' antigens remain unknown. Scientists isolated CD4+ T cells after an approximately 10-day culture period ended. Sequencing was performed with immunoSEQ multiplex PCR; in TCRdb, only in-frame clones are kept and a portion is missing. The table lists about 47,000 clones, about 80% of them singletons, with about 11% in the top ten. The material sequenced was CD4+ T cells from PBMCs cultured without peptide, taken before COVID-19 vaccination. The receptors derive from a human donor who had a prior SARS-CoV-2 infection.

In this sample, this clone turned up many times. The chain carries TRBV12-3 or TRBV12-4 and TRBJ2-3; D may be TRBD1 (5 bases). The CDR3 runs to 13 residues. The V and J ends lost 5 bases and 2 bases respectively, with 8 bases between them. CDR3 DNA sequence: TGTGCCAGCAGTCGACAGAACACAGATACGCAGTATTTT. It is translated as CASSRQNTDTQYF.

V usage is TRBV18 and J usage is TRBJ1-1; 11 nucleotides align to TRBD1. The CDR3 covers 15 residues. Germline CDR1 and CDR2: KGHSH and LQKENI. The V and J ends lost 4 bases and 6 bases, in that order; junction bases with no gene match: 7. The CDR3 DNA follows: TGTGCCAGCTCACGAAGCGGGACAGGGGGATCTGAAGCTTTCTTT. This sequence encodes CASSRSGTGGSEAFF.

The rearrangement links TRBV2 to TRBJ1-2; unclear D gene. CDR3 length: 12 residues. Trimming left V 6 bases short and J 4 bases short, with 9 bases between. Germline CDR1 reads SNHLY; CDR2 reads FYNNEI. CDR3 coding DNA: TGTGCCAGCAGCCGTGCGAGCTATGGCTACACCTTC. This sequence encodes CASSRASYGYTF.

This chain uses TRBV5-1 with TRBJ2-3; no reliable D call. This CDR3 spans 16 amino acids. The V gene's germline CDR1 is SGHRS and CDR2 YFSETQ. Trimming stripped 0 bases from V and 3 bases from J, with 14 bases between. The CDR3 bases are TGCGCCAGCAGCTTGGGGCCCAACAGAGAGACAGATACGCAGTATTTT. As protein: CASSLGPNRETDTQYF.

This clone came up a few times. The chain combines TRBV7-2 with TRBJ1-2; TRBD1 aligns across 9 bases. Unmatched junction bases numbered 5, after V lost 4 bases and J lost 8 bases. Per the germline V gene, CDR1 is SGHTA and CDR2 is FQGNSA. This CDR3 region has 13 residues. The CDR3 reads CASSSTGGGGYTF. In DNA, the CDR3 is TGTGCCAGCAGCTCAACAGGGGGCGGGGGCTACACCTTC.